Each of the 4 T cell receptor beta chains below was sequenced from the same sample in a study of T cells in Graves' hyperthyroidism and ophthalmopathy. Amplified regions were TCR beta CDR3 sequences from RNA transcripts. HTBI primers were employed in a first-round RT-PCR of the TCR CDR3. TCRdb processed the multiplex PCR reads anew with MiXCR; each CDR3 protein has one entry. This table has some 500,000 distinct CDR3 sequences, approximately 15% appearing once. Sample: blood. The receptors stem from a young woman with Graves' hyperthyroidism.

This clonotype appeared a few times. The rearrangement links TRBV7-9 to TRBJ1-2; D ambiguous. The V gene lost 5 bases and the J gene lost 5 bases, with 15 bases spanning the gap. Per the germline V gene, CDR1 is SEHNR and CDR2 is FQNEAQ (reference sequence). This CDR3 is built from 14 residues. The CDR3 region has the DNA TGTGCCAGCAGCCCCAGCTGGGGAGAGTATGGCTACACCTTC. Translation gives CASSPSWGEYGYTF.

This clonotype was observed at least ten times. This chain joins TRBV11-2 and TRBJ1-2; 10 nucleotides match TRBD1. Germline lookup yields CDR1 SGHAT and CDR2 FQNNGV. V gave up 4 bases and J gave up 5 bases; unmatched junction bases: 10. The CDR3 contains 16 residues. CDR3 in amino acids: CASSSSDRGKAYGYTF. The CDR3, as DNA: TGTGCCAGCAGCTCCTCGGACAGGGGGAAAGCTTATGGCTACACCTTC.

This clonotype was counted at least ten times. Here the CDR3 DNA reads TGTGCCTGGAGTAACGGGAGGGCCTATGAGCAGTTCTTC. It translates to CAWSNGRAYEQFF. The rearrangement uses TRBV30 and TRBJ2-1; 8 nucleotides align to TRBD2. The length of the CDR3 is 13 residues. The trim removed 2 bases at V and 8 bases at J, leaving 5 bases unmatched. Germline V lookup: CDR1 GTSNPN, CDR2 SVGIG (reference sequence). Complete variable domain (other parts from reference TRBV30 and TRBJ2-1): SQTIHQWPATLVQPVGSPLSLECTVEGTSNPNLYWYRQAAGRGLQLLFYSVGIGQISSEVPQNLSASRPQDRQFILSSKKLLLSDSGFYLCAWSNGRAYEQFFGPGTRLTVL.

As concerns this clonotype: Just one base apart from a much larger clone, this may be a read error. This chain connects TRBV27 to TRBJ1-1; 7 positions match TRBD1. V trimming: 5 bases; J trimming: 1 base; junction bases outside the gene matches: 7. Germline V CDR1 and CDR2: MNHEY, SMNVEV (reference sequence). The CDR3 is made up of 15 amino acids. CDR3 loop: CASSTLQGTNTEAFF. DNA of the CDR3: TGTGCCAGCAGTACCTTACAGGGGACGAACACTGAAGCTTTCTTT.